The 3 T cell receptor beta chains listed next were all sequenced from one sample in a study of T cells in localized non-small cell lung cancer. Clones were sequenced by immunoSEQ multiplex PCR, and TCRdb holds only the in-frame ones, with some missing. The sample records 25,000 to 30,000 clones, 84% being singletons. Here the sequenced sample was peripheral blood mononuclear cells, taken before any cancer treatment. The receptors derive from a man between 40 and 70 years old with stage III lung adenocarcinoma.

This clone was recorded only once. The chain carries TRBV6-7 and TRBJ2-7; D not resolved. TRBV6-7 is designated an ORF whose function remains uncertain. V dropped 10 bases and J dropped 6 bases, with 22 bases sitting between them. The CDR3 is 14 amino acids. CDR3 residues: CATPCLEPDGEQYV. The CDR3 DNA reads TGTGCCACCCCCTGCCTTGAGCCTGACGGCGAGCAGTACGTC.

V gene TRBV5-8 combines with J gene TRBJ2-7; D gene unclear. The germline gives CDR1 SGHTS, CDR2 YDEGEE. V gave up 2 bases and J gave up 0 bases, with 12 bases separating them. The CDR3 is 15 amino acids. The CDR3 nucleotides read TGTGCCAGCAGCTTTCGGTATACTTCCTCCTACGAGCAGTACTTC. This translates into CASSFRYTSSYEQYF. The variable domain in full, with the rest retrieved from reference TRBV5-8 and TRBJ2-7, is EAGVTQSPTHLIKTRGQQATLRCSPISGHTSVYWYQQALGLGLQFLLWYDEGEERNRGNFPPRFSGRQFPNYSSELNVNALELEDSALYLCASSFRYTSSYEQYFGPGTRLTVT.

This clone was seen more than once but under ten times. J is TRBJ2-5 and V is TRBV5-1, with 9 nucleotides matching TRBD1. Germline CDR1 is SGHRS and CDR2 is YFSETQ. With V trimmed by 3 bases and J by 3 bases, 3 bases remained unmatched. This CDR3 has 14 amino acids. The CDR3 DNA reads TGCGCCAGCAGCTCCTGGACAGGGGAAGAGACCCAGTACTTC. Translated: CASSSWTGEETQYF.